This TCR beta chain is from a study of early T cells in non-severe SARS-CoV-2 infection. Each cDNA molecule carried a unique molecular identifier. TCRdb re-analysed the 5' RACE reads in MiXCR, keeping a single row per CDR3 protein. The table records 90,000 to 120,000 distinct CDR3 sequences, around 10% of them present only once. This CDR3 comprises 17 residues. The junction had 6 bases not matched to a gene; V was cut back by 3 bases and J by 3 bases. Germline CDR1 and CDR2: MGHRA and YSYEKL. This clonotype was obtained from an adult who was a healthcare worker with PCR-confirmed SARS-CoV-2 infection or an uninfected control (not recorded which). Sequenced input: whole blood. This rearrangement joins TRBV4-1 to TRBJ2-2; 11 nucleotides match TRBD2. Here the CDR3 reads CASSQRELAGDTGELFF. CDR3 DNA: TGCGCCAGCAGCCAGCGAGAACTAGCGGGGGACACCGGGGAGCTGTTTTTT.